Presented here are 29 T cell receptor beta chains from one specimen sequenced in a study of blood T cell repertoires in COVID-19 (dated by TCRdb to 2019 to 2021). The library was produced with the immunoSEQ multiplex PCR assay. The source is immuneACCESS, and TCRdb retained only in-frame sequences with V and J called. Part of the clones is not carried over; for the studies checked, unresolved V genes explain less than half of this, and the remainder is unexplained. A total of some 180,000 clones appear in this sample, 65% to 85% of them only once. Jointly, the top ten make up roughly a fifth of the sample. The sample was peripheral blood. The receptors derive from a woman in her seventies who had recovered from COVID-19.

The V and J genes are TRBV7-2 and TRBJ2-1, with D possibly matching TRBD2 (6 bases). The CDR3 sequence is 16 residues long. Germline V lookup: CDR1 SGHTA, CDR2 FQGNSA. Trimming cost V 1 base and J 5 bases, with 15 bases left between them. The CDR3 loop is CASSLGWSTSHNEQFF. The CDR3 DNA is TGTGCCAGCAGCTTAGGGTGGAGTACTAGCCACAATGAGCAGTTCTTC. The full variable domain, with the rest looked up from reference TRBV7-2 and TRBJ2-1, is GAGVSQSPSNKVTEKGKDVELRCDPISGHTALYWYRQSLGQGLEFLIYFQGNSAPDKSGLPSDRFSAERTGGSVSTLTIQRTQQEDSAVYLCASSLGWSTSHNEQFFGPGTRLTVL.

The gene calls are TRBV28 and TRBJ2-3, with a tentative D call TRBD1 (6 bases). Germline CDR1 reads MDHEN; CDR2 reads SYDVKM. V dropped 6 bases and J dropped 1 base, with 20 bases sitting between them. The CDR3 loop spans 17 amino acids. The CDR3 loop reads CASSGLGDRKGTDTQYF. CDR3 DNA: TGTGCCAGCAGCGGCCTGGGAGACAGGAAGGGCACAGATACGCAGTATTTT.

The chain uses TRBV4-3 and TRBJ2-1; a possible D gene is TRBD2 (6 bases). The CDR3 has 13 amino acids. Trimming took off 0 bases at V and 15 bases at J, with 15 bases between the two ends. Germline V gives CDR1 LGHNA, CDR2 YSLEER. The CDR3 DNA follows: TGCGCCAGCAGCCAAGAGGAGGGGACCCTGGGGTTCTTC. The encoded protein is CASSQEEGTLGFF.

This chain connects TRBV7-3 to TRBJ2-1, with 8 bases aligning to TRBD2. The germline gives CDR1 SGHTA, CDR2 FQGTGA. The V segment lost 5 bases and the J segment 6 bases; nucleotides outside the gene matches: 9. This CDR3 contains 15 residues. For the CDR3, the DNA is TGTGCCAGCAGCCGACAGAGCGGGGGCTCCAATGAGCAGTTCTTC. This translates into CASSRQSGGSNEQFF.

This chain links TRBV5-8 with TRBJ2-7; the match to TRBD2 covers 9 bases. CDR3 length equals 14 residues. Trimming at V came to 0 bases and at J to 5 bases, leaving 3 bases not matched to a gene. Looked up from germline, CDR1 is SGHTS and CDR2 is YDEGEE. CDR3 DNA: TGTGCCAGCAGCTTGGGCGGGAGGGACCACGAGCAGTACTTC. Translating gives CASSLGGRDHEQYF. The full variable domain, with the rest looked up from reference TRBV5-8 and TRBJ2-7, is EAGVTQSPTHLIKTRGQQATLRCSPISGHTSVYWYQQALGLGLQFLLWYDEGEERNRGNFPPRFSGRQFPNYSSELNVNALELEDSALYLCASSLGGRDHEQYFGPGTRLTVT.

The chain joins TRBV6-5 to TRBJ2-5; 10 nucleotides agree with TRBD2. Per the germline V gene, CDR1 is MNHEY and CDR2 is SVGAGI. This CDR3 contains 15 residues. V lost 6 bases and J lost 5; bases outside the gene matches: 9. Here the CDR3 reads CASRRLAGLPETQYF. The CDR3 DNA is TGTGCCAGCAGGCGACTAGCGGGCCTTCCGGAGACCCAGTACTTC.

The rearrangement uses TRBV27 and TRBJ2-7; no clear D. The CDR3 is 14 residues long. The germline CDR1 and CDR2 sequences are MNHEY and SMNVEV (reference sequence). The V gene lost 4 bases and the J gene lost 0 bases, with 10 bases spanning the gap. The CDR3 loop reads CASSWVGSSYEQYF. In DNA, the CDR3 is TGTGCCAGCAGTTGGGTGGGCAGCTCCTACGAGCAGTACTTC.

This clone has just a few counts. V and J are TRBV10-1 and TRBJ2-5; tentatively, D is TRBD1 (6 bases). The CDR3 runs to 13 residues. Germline loops: CDR1 WNHNN, CDR2 SYGVQD (reference sequence). Trimming pared 0 bases from V and 4 bases from J, leaving 6 bases between. The CDR3 DNA sequence: TGCGCCAGCAGTGAGTCCAGGGGAGAGACCCAGTACTTC. It encodes CASSESRGETQYF.

This chain uses TRBV7-2 with TRBJ1-3, with D unclear. Germline CDR1 and CDR2: SGHTA and FQGNSA. The CDR3 is 15 amino acids. Trimming took 9 bases from V and 0 from J, leaving 15 bases between them. The CDR3 spells CASRKEAASGNTIYF. CDR3 nucleotides: TGTGCCAGTAGAAAGGAGGCAGCCTCTGGAAACACCATATATTTT.

This chain links TRBV5-4 with TRBJ2-5, with TRBD2 matching over 12 bases. CDR1 and CDR2 from the germline V gene are SGHNT and YYREEE (reference sequence). The V gene end was trimmed by 3 bases and the J gene end by 5 bases; junction bases not matched to a gene: 5. The CDR3 has 15 residues. The CDR3 DNA follows: TGTGCCAGCAGCTGGCGACTAGCGGGGGATGAGACCCAGTACTTC. Protein sequence: CASSWRLAGDETQYF.

V usage is TRBV5-1 and J usage is TRBJ2-7; D remains ambiguous. Looked up from germline, CDR1 is SGHRS and CDR2 is YFSETQ. V was shortened by 0 bases and J by 0 bases, with 7 bases between the two germline ends. This CDR3 contains 14 residues. CDR3 sequence: CASSLAPSSYEQYF. The CDR3 DNA sequence: TGCGCCAGCAGCTTGGCACCCAGCTCCTACGAGCAGTACTTC.

The table lists this clone with a few counts. The genes are TRBV5-8 and TRBJ2-7; TRBD1 matches 9 bases. CDR3 length: 12 amino acids. V was clipped by 8 bases and J by 4 bases; unmatched bases: 4. Germline CDR1 SGHTS, CDR2 YDEGEE. The CDR3 DNA reads TGTGCCAGGGGACAGGGAGATTACGAGCAGTACTTC. Encoded protein: CARGQGDYEQYF.

The chain carries TRBV12-5 and TRBJ2-5, with a tentative D call TRBD2 (7 bases). The V and J ends lost 6 bases and 5 bases respectively, with 19 bases between them. Germline values: CDR1 LGHNT, CDR2 FRNRAP. The CDR3 spans 15 residues. This CDR3 is CASGFPTGGRETQYF. CDR3 nucleotides: TGTGCTAGTGGCTTTCCGACGGGGGGCCGGGAGACCCAGTACTTC.

The CDR3: CSASSGVSATAFF. CDR3 DNA sequence: TGCAGTGCTAGTTCAGGGGTGAGCGCTACCGCTTTCTTT. The chain combines TRBV20-1 with TRBJ1-1, with D maybe TRBD1 (6 bases). The V end lost 3 bases, the J end lost 11 bases, and 19 bases lay between the germline ends. The germline V gene has CDR1 DFQATT and CDR2 SNEGSKA (reference sequence). The CDR3 runs to 13 residues.

This chain links TRBV2 with TRBJ2-7, with D possibly being TRBD1 (8 bases). CDR3 size: 16 residues. The V gene lost 6 bases and the J gene lost 1 base, with 19 bases spanning the gap. In germline, CDR1 is SNHLY, CDR2 FYNNEI. CDR3 sequence: CASRKTGGLSSYEQYF. The CDR3 nucleotides read TGTGCCAGCAGAAAAACAGGGGGACTATCTTCCTACGAGCAGTACTTC.

J is TRBJ1-2 and V is TRBV7-9; 7 positions agree with TRBD1. Trimming took 4 bases from V and 4 from J; bases not matched to a gene: 6. Germline-derived CDR1 and CDR2 are SEHNR and FQNEAQ (reference sequence). This CDR3 contains 14 residues. CDR3 sequence reads: CASSSGTVLYGYTF. The CDR3 DNA follows: TGTGCCAGCAGCTCCGGGACAGTTCTCTATGGCTACACCTTC.

This clone was seen only once. The V call is TRBV27, the J call TRBJ2-7; the D gene is possibly TRBD1 (5 bases). The CDR3 loop spans 15 amino acids. Germline assignment: CDR1 MNHEY and CDR2 SMNVEV (reference sequence). The ends were cut back, 6 bases at V and 2 bases at J, with 17 bases in the middle. The DNA for the CDR3 is TGTGCCAGCAGCCGAGAAGGGGTAGGGGCCTACGAGCAGTACTTC. Translating gives CASSREGVGAYEQYF.

The chain recombines TRBV25-1 with TRBJ1-1; D ambiguous. There are 13 residues in the CDR3. Per the germline V gene, CDR1 is MGHDK and CDR2 is SYGVNS. V lost 7 bases and J 0 bases, leaving 9 bases between the germline ends. The CDR3: CASIDTLNTEAFF. As DNA, the CDR3 is TGTGCCAGCATCGACACCTTGAACACTGAAGCTTTCTTT.

V usage is TRBV5-4 and J usage is TRBJ2-2, with D hard to call. The CDR3 runs to 13 residues. V was shortened by 6 bases and J by 5 bases, with 11 bases between the two germline ends. The germline CDR1 and CDR2 sequences are SGHNT and YYREEE (reference sequence). The CDR3 here is CASTEVPTGELFF. The CDR3 nucleotides read TGTGCCAGCACCGAGGTCCCTACCGGGGAGCTGTTTTTT.

CDR3 in DNA: TGTGCCAGTGGAACAGGGAGTGGATGGGACACTGAAGCTTTCTTT. Residues: CASGTGSGWDTEAFF. V and J are TRBV19 and TRBJ1-1; weak D call: TRBD1 (6 bases). The germline CDR1 and CDR2 sequences are LNHDA and SQIVND (reference sequence). The V gene lost 8 bases and the J gene lost 3 bases, with 19 bases spanning the gap. The CDR3 is made up of 15 amino acids.

The chain joins TRBV11-2 to TRBJ2-2; unclear D gene. Germline V gene data show CDR1 as SGHAT and CDR2 as FQNNGV. The CDR3 has 13 amino acids. The germline V and J ends were trimmed by 2 bases and 3 bases, with 4 bases remaining between them. The CDR3 sequence is CASSLYDTGELFF. Here the CDR3 DNA reads TGTGCCAGCAGCTTATATGACACCGGGGAGCTGTTTTTT.

This chain links TRBV4-1 with TRBJ2-4; D is perhaps TRBD2 (5 bases). Germline CDR1 reads MGHRA; CDR2 reads YSYEKL. Trimming stripped 1 base from V and 0 bases from J, with 10 bases between. The CDR3 has 16 amino acids. The CDR3 reads CASSQVGEIAKNIQYF. Written as DNA, the CDR3 is TGCGCCAGCAGCCAAGTTGGGGAGATAGCCAAAAACATTCAGTACTTC.

The chain links TRBV11-2 to TRBJ1-5; D might be TRBD1 (6 bases). This CDR3 spans 14 amino acids. Trimming took 3 bases from V and 3 from J, leaving 9 bases between them. Germline-derived CDR1 and CDR2 are SGHAT and FQNNGV. CDR3 sequence (DNA): TGTGCCAGCAGCTTCGGGACAACCAATCAGCCCCAGCATTTT. As protein: CASSFGTTNQPQHF.

The chain is built from TRBV20-1 and TRBJ1-2; 10 bases map to TRBD1. The CDR3 runs 10 residues. Germline CDR1 DFQATT, CDR2 SNEGSKA (reference sequence). CDR3 region: CTGQGNGYTF. The CDR3, as DNA: TGCACGGGACAGGGGAATGGCTACACCTTC.

V and J are TRBV5-1 and TRBJ1-2, with D perhaps matching TRBD1 (6 bases). The CDR3 consists of 17 residues. Germline CDR1 SGHRS, CDR2 YFSETQ. The V end was cut by 3 bases, the J end by 2 bases, with 20 bases between. The CDR3 sequence is CASSWGPPGDPNYGYTF. CDR3 DNA sequence: TGCGCCAGCAGCTGGGGGCCCCCCGGGGACCCCAACTATGGCTACACCTTC.

The chain couples TRBV5-6 to TRBJ1-3; D remains ambiguous. This CDR3 contains 17 residues. V lost 1 base and J 0 bases, leaving 14 bases between the germline ends. Per germline, CDR1 SGHDT and CDR2 YYEEEE. In nucleotides, the CDR3 is TGTGCCAGCAGCTTGTTGGGCCACCCGAGCTCTGGAAACACCATATATTTT. This translates into CASSLLGHPSSGNTIYF. Filled out from reference TRBV5-6 and TRBJ1-3, the complete variable domain reads DAGVTQSPTHLIKTRGQQVTLRCSPKSGHDTVSWYQQALGQGPQFIFQYYEEEERQRGNFPDRFSGHQFPNYSSELNVNALLLGDSALYLCASSLLGHPSSGNTIYFGEGSWLTVV.

CDR3 amino acids: CSASLGYTF. In DNA, the CDR3 is TGCAGTGCTAGTCTGGGCTACACCTTC. This rearrangement joins TRBV20-1 to TRBJ1-2; D unresolved. CDR3 length: 9 residues. CDR1 is DFQATT and CDR2 is SNEGSKA in the germline V gene (reference sequence). V was pared by 3 bases and J by 8 bases, with 4 bases between.

This clone has a count of ten or more. This chain links TRBV30 with TRBJ2-5; weak D call: TRBD2 (5 bases). Trimming stripped 1 base from V and 5 bases from J, with 14 bases between. Per germline, CDR1 GTSNPN and CDR2 SVGIG (reference sequence). The CDR3 is 14 residues long. In DNA form, the CDR3 reads TGTGCCTGGAGTGAGTGGGCTGGCGGGGAGACCCAGTACTTC. Translating gives CAWSEWAGGETQYF.

The chain combines TRBV15 with TRBJ1-2; maybe TRBD1 (6 bases). CDR1 and CDR2 from the germline V gene are LNHNV and YYDKDF (reference sequence). The ends were cut back, 0 bases at V and 4 bases at J, with 12 bases in the middle. The CDR3 covers 15 residues. This CDR3 is CATSRDLWGPYGYTF. Here the CDR3 DNA reads TGTGCCACCAGCAGAGATCTGTGGGGGCCCTATGGCTACACCTTC.